This T cell receptor beta chain emerged from a study of T cell responses to AZD1222 COVID-19 vaccine. General observations from the study: The breadth and depth of Spike-specific TCRs increased once two AZD1222 doses had been given. Clonal diversity was possibly underestimated, and the donors were mostly white British, with more females.

Of note for this clone: Its target is not known.

Germline V CDR1 and CDR2: GTSNPN, SVGIG (reference sequence). CDR3 size: 16 residues. Unmatched junction bases numbered 7, after V lost 0 bases and J lost 5 bases. TCRdb's table, derived via immunoSEQ multiplex PCR, lists solely in-frame clones and lacks some. The table has about 100,000 clones, about 89% seen once. Material: peripheral blood, obtained on day 0 of AZD1222 vaccination. The clonotype was recovered from an adult in good health. V gene TRBV30 combines with J gene TRBJ1-4; TRBD1 matches 9 bases. CDR3 amino acids: CAWSVIAGTGNEKLFF. CDR3 nucleotides: TGTGCCTGGAGTGTAATCGCCGGGACAGGGAATGAAAAACTGTTTTTT.